This T cell receptor (beta chain) was sequenced during a study of cytomegalovirus exposure and HLA in healthy donors. Whole-study results and caveats: High sensitivity and specificity were reportedly achieved when the classifier diagnosed cytomegalovirus status. The later analysis indicated that the majority of CMV-associated TCR beta chains appeared HLA-restricted.

As for the donors, each was a healthy bone marrow donor. Despite likely unrecorded immune exposures, the donors were nominally healthy at the time of sampling. With 2 bases removed from V and 1 base from J, the gap between germline ends came to 8 bases. The germline V gene encodes CDR1 SGHTA and CDR2 FQGNSA. This CDR3 has 14 residues. About this clone itself: Its specificity is not known.

The PCR used 60 Vbeta and 13 Jbeta primers. Produced via immunoSEQ multiplex PCR; TCRdb's table is partial and in-frame only. The sample has around 100,000 clones, around 82% seen once. This receptor was taken from a woman between 18 and 29 years old in good health and CMV-seropositive. V usage is TRBV7-2 and J usage is TRBJ1-1; a possible D gene is TRBD1 (5 bases). Sequencing was done on a sample of PBMCs. Written as DNA, the CDR3 is TGTGCCAGCAGCTTACGGGGGGAGAACACTGAAGCTTTCTTT. As protein: CASSLRGENTEAFF.